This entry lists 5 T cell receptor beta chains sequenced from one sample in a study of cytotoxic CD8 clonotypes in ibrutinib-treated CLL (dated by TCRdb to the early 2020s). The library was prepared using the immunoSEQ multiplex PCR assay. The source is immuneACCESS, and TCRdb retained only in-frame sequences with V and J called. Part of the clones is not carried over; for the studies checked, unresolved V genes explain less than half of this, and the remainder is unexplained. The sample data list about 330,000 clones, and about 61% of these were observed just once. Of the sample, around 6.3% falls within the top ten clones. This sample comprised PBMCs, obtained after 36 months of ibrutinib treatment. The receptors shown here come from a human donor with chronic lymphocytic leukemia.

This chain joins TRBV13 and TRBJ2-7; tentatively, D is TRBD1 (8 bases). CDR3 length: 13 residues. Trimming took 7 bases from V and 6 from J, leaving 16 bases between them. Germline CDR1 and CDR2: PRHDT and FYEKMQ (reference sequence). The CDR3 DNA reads TGTGCCAGCACCCGGACAGGGAGGGGCGAGCAGTACTTC. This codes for CASTRTGRGEQYF. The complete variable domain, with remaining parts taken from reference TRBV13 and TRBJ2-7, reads AAGVIQSPRHLIKEKRETATLKCYPIPRHDTVYWYQQGPGQDPQFLISFYEKMQSDKGSIPDRFSAQQFSDYHSELNMSSLELGDSALYFCASTRTGRGEQYFGPGTRLTVT.

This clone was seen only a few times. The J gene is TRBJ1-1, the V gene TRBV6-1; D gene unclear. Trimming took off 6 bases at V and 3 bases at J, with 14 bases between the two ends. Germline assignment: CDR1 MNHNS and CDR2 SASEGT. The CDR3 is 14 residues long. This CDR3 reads CASSGSGRYTEAFF. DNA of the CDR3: TGTGCCAGCAGCGGAAGCGGGAGATACACTGAAGCTTTCTTT.

CDR3 bases: TGTGCCAGCAGCGTACAGGGTAATTCACCCCTCCACTTT. It is translated as CASSVQGNSPLHF. The chain recombines TRBV9 with TRBJ1-6, with D possibly matching TRBD1 (5 bases). In germline, CDR1 is SGDLS, CDR2 YYNGEE. The V and J ends lost 1 base and 6 bases respectively, with 5 bases between them. The CDR3 length is 13 residues.

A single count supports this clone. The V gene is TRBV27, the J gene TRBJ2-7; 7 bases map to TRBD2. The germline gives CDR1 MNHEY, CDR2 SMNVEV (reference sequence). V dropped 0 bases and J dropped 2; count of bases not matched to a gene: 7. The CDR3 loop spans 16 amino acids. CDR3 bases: TGTGCCAGCAGTTTATCGGCGACTAGCCTAACCTACGAGCAGTACTTC. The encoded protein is CASSLSATSLTYEQYF.

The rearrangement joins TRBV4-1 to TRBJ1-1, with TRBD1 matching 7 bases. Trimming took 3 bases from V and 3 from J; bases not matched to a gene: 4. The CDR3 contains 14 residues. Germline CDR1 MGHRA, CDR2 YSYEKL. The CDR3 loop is CASSHDREDTEAFF. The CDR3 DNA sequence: TGCGCCAGCAGCCATGACAGGGAAGACACTGAAGCTTTCTTT.